A selection of T cell receptor beta chains follows, all from one sample in a study of blood T cell repertoires in COVID-19. Generated by immunoSEQ multiplex PCR, the TCRdb table keeps only in-frame clones and is missing some. The table has about 160,000 clones, 70% to 90% seen once. Sequenced input: peripheral blood. These receptor sequences come from a woman aged 70-85 years with acute or convalescent COVID-19. The CDR3 runs from the conserved cysteine through the conserved F or W. D genes are given only for firm matches. Clone sizes are given selectively: once, few, many, or a class where the clone is expanded.

d_call: TRBD2; j_call: TRBJ2-5; clone_size: few; v_call: TRBV3-1/TRBV3-2; cdr3_nt: TGTGCCAGCCGCGCTAGCGGGGTCGATGGGACCCAGTACTTC; cdr3_aa: CASRASGVDGTQYF
d_call: .; j_call: TRBJ1-2; clone_size: .; v_call: TRBV27; cdr3_nt: TGTGCCAGCAGTTTATCCTCCCCCCCCGGCTATGGCTACACCTTC; cdr3_aa: CASSLSSPPGYGYTF
d_call: TRBD2; j_call: TRBJ2-1; clone_size: .; v_call: TRBV19; cdr3_nt: TGTGCCAGTAGTATCGCTAGCGGGGGCTACAATGAGCAGTTCTTC; cdr3_aa: CASSIASGGYNEQFF
d_call: .; j_call: TRBJ2-5; clone_size: .; v_call: TRBV5-6; cdr3_nt: TGTGCCAGCAGCTGGGCCTCACAAGAGACCCAGTACTTC; cdr3_aa: CASSWASQETQYF
d_call: TRBD1; j_call: TRBJ1-4; clone_size: .; v_call: TRBV5-1; cdr3_nt: TGCGCCAGCAGCTTGGGTGACAGGGCGTCCGGAAAACTGTTTTTT; cdr3_aa: CASSLGDRASGKLFF
d_call: TRBD2; j_call: TRBJ2-1; clone_size: .; v_call: TRBV9; cdr3_nt: TGTGCCAGCAGCCCCCTAGCGGGAGGAATCAATGAGCAGTTCTTC; cdr3_aa: CASSPLAGGINEQFF
d_call: .; j_call: TRBJ2-4; clone_size: .; v_call: TRBV19; cdr3_nt: TGTGCCAGTAGTCGGACAAGGGGGGCCAAAAACATTCAGTACTTC; cdr3_aa: CASSRTRGAKNIQYF
d_call: .; j_call: TRBJ1-4; clone_size: .; v_call: TRBV30; cdr3_nt: TGTGCCTGGAGTGTACGAGATAATGAAAAACTGTTTTTT; cdr3_aa: CAWSVRDNEKLFF
d_call: .; j_call: TRBJ1-1; clone_size: .; v_call: TRBV4-1; cdr3_nt: TGCGCCAGCAGCCTCATACAGGGTGGTGAAGCTTTCTTT; cdr3_aa: CASSLIQGGEAFF
d_call: .; j_call: TRBJ1-5; clone_size: .; v_call: TRBV2; cdr3_nt: TGTGCCAGCAGGGGGAGATCAGATAGCAATCAGCCCCAGCATTTT; cdr3_aa: CASRGRSDSNQPQHF
d_call: .; j_call: TRBJ2-4; clone_size: .; v_call: TRBV28; cdr3_nt: TGTGCCAGCAGTTCAACCCCCCCATGGGCCGTAGCCAAAAACATTCAGTACTTC; cdr3_aa: CASSSTPPWAVAKNIQYF
d_call: .; j_call: TRBJ1-1; clone_size: .; v_call: TRBV19; cdr3_nt: TGTGCCAGCACGCGGGTGGCTAACACTGAAGCTTTCTTT; cdr3_aa: CASTRVANTEAFF
d_call: .; j_call: TRBJ2-7; clone_size: .; v_call: TRBV24-1; cdr3_nt: TGTGCCACCAGTGATTGGAAGGACGGGAACTACGAGCAGTACTTC; cdr3_aa: CATSDWKDGNYEQYF
d_call: TRBD2; j_call: TRBJ2-7; clone_size: .; v_call: TRBV28; cdr3_nt: TGTGCCAGCAGGGGCGGGGGGGCCTACGAGCAGTACTTC; cdr3_aa: CASRGGGAYEQYF
d_call: .; j_call: TRBJ1-1; clone_size: .; v_call: TRBV9; cdr3_nt: TGTGCATCCGCTCCCCCGGTGAACACTGAAGCTTTCTTT; cdr3_aa: CASAPPVNTEAFF
d_call: TRBD2; j_call: TRBJ2-5; clone_size: .; v_call: TRBV27; cdr3_nt: TGTGCCAGCAGTTTATTGGCGCTAGCGGGGGGGCCGCAGACCCAGTACTTC; cdr3_aa: CASSLLALAGGPQTQYF
d_call: .; j_call: TRBJ1-1; clone_size: .; v_call: TRBV11-3; cdr3_nt: TGTGCCAGCAGTCAGGGAATTGGGACTGAAGCTTTCTTT; cdr3_aa: CASSQGIGTEAFF
d_call: TRBD1; j_call: TRBJ1-4; clone_size: once; v_call: TRBV9; cdr3_nt: TGTGCCAGCAGCGTAGACTCCGGGACAGGGTTTGAAAAACTGTTTTTT; cdr3_aa: CASSVDSGTGFEKLFF
d_call: TRBD1; j_call: TRBJ1-6; clone_size: .; v_call: TRBV18; cdr3_nt: TGTGCCAGCTCAGGAGGACTTACAGGGGTCGGTTCACCCCTCCACTTT; cdr3_aa: CASSGGLTGVGSPLHF
d_call: TRBD1; j_call: TRBJ1-2; clone_size: .; v_call: TRBV5-6; cdr3_nt: TGTGCCAGCAGCACCTCCGGGACAGACTATGGCTACACCTTC; cdr3_aa: CASSTSGTDYGYTF
d_call: .; j_call: TRBJ2-3; clone_size: .; v_call: TRBV7-7; cdr3_nt: TGTGCTAGCAGCCAAGGGGGAGGGCCGCAAGATACGCAGTATTTT; cdr3_aa: CASSQGGGPQDTQYF
d_call: .; j_call: TRBJ2-3; clone_size: .; v_call: TRBV6-6; cdr3_nt: TGTGCCAGCAGTTACTATACGGGATACACAGATACGCAGTATTTT; cdr3_aa: CASSYYTGYTDTQYF
d_call: .; j_call: TRBJ1-4; clone_size: .; v_call: TRBV15; cdr3_nt: TGTGCCACCAGAGGGGCGGACGAAAAACTGTTTTTT; cdr3_aa: CATRGADEKLFF
d_call: TRBD1; j_call: TRBJ2-4; clone_size: .; v_call: TRBV28; cdr3_nt: TGTGCCTGCACCTCCGGGACAGAAAAAGGGGGCGTTCAGTACTTC; cdr3_aa: CACTSGTEKGGVQYF
d_call: TRBD2; j_call: TRBJ2-2; clone_size: .; v_call: TRBV9; cdr3_nt: TGTGCCAGCAGCGCACGGACTAGCGGGGTCACCGGGGAGCTGTTTTTT; cdr3_aa: CASSARTSGVTGELFF
d_call: .; j_call: TRBJ1-2; clone_size: .; v_call: TRBV19; cdr3_nt: TGTGCCAGTAGTATCGGGGGGAACTATGGCTACACCTTC; cdr3_aa: CASSIGGNYGYTF
d_call: TRBD2; j_call: TRBJ2-3; clone_size: once; v_call: TRBV19; cdr3_nt: TGTGCCAGTAGTCCGTTAGCGGGAGGGCCATCAGATACGCAGTATTTT; cdr3_aa: CASSPLAGGPSDTQYF
d_call: .; j_call: TRBJ1-5; clone_size: .; v_call: TRBV18; cdr3_nt: TGTGCCAGCTCACCACTTGCGAGCAATCAGCCCCAGCATTTT; cdr3_aa: CASSPLASNQPQHF
d_call: .; j_call: TRBJ2-5; clone_size: .; v_call: TRBV4-1; cdr3_nt: TGCGCCAGCAGCCAAGTAAGGATGGGACTTCAAGAGACCCAGTACTTC; cdr3_aa: CASSQVRMGLQETQYF
d_call: .; j_call: TRBJ1-1; clone_size: .; v_call: TRBV10-2; cdr3_nt: TGCGCCGTAACAGGGTCGACTGAAGCTTTCTTT; cdr3_aa: CAVTGSTEAFF
d_call: .; j_call: TRBJ2-2; clone_size: few; v_call: TRBV6-1; cdr3_nt: TGTGCCAGCAGTGATAGCCGAACGAACACCGGGGAGCTGTTTTTT; cdr3_aa: CASSDSRTNTGELFF
d_call: .; j_call: TRBJ1-5; clone_size: .; v_call: TRBV7-9; cdr3_nt: TGTGCCAGCAGCCCACGGGGAGAACAGCCCCAGCATTTT; cdr3_aa: CASSPRGEQPQHF
d_call: .; j_call: TRBJ1-1; clone_size: .; v_call: TRBV18; cdr3_nt: TGTGCCAGCTCACCACCCACAGGACAAGACACTGAAGCTTTCTTT; cdr3_aa: CASSPPTGQDTEAFF
d_call: .; j_call: TRBJ1-5; clone_size: .; v_call: TRBV5-6; cdr3_nt: TGTGCCAGCAGCTTACGGGGAAATCAGCCCCAGCATTTT; cdr3_aa: CASSLRGNQPQHF
d_call: .; j_call: TRBJ1-1; clone_size: .; v_call: TRBV7-9; cdr3_nt: TGTGCCAGCAGCTTAACATCAGGGAACACTGAAGCTTTCTTT; cdr3_aa: CASSLTSGNTEAFF
d_call: TRBD2; j_call: TRBJ2-5; clone_size: .; v_call: TRBV5-5; cdr3_nt: TGTGCCAGCAGTACAGGACTAGCCCTACAAGAGACCCAGTACTTC; cdr3_aa: CASSTGLALQETQYF
d_call: TRBD1; j_call: TRBJ2-1; clone_size: few; v_call: TRBV7-9; cdr3_nt: TGTGCCAGCAGCTTTCCCGACAGGGGCAATGAGCAGTTCTTC; cdr3_aa: CASSFPDRGNEQFF
d_call: .; j_call: TRBJ1-5; clone_size: .; v_call: TRBV6-1; cdr3_nt: TGTGCCAGCAGTGAAGGGGCGGGGGGTCAGCCCCAGCATTTT; cdr3_aa: CASSEGAGGQPQHF
d_call: TRBD1; j_call: TRBJ1-1; clone_size: .; v_call: TRBV29-1; cdr3_nt: TGCAGCGTTGGGGGACAGATGAACACTGAAGCTTTCTTT; cdr3_aa: CSVGGQMNTEAFF
d_call: .; j_call: TRBJ1-5; clone_size: .; v_call: TRBV7-2; cdr3_nt: TGTGCCAGCAGCCCTCACAGGGTGGGGAGCAATCAGCCCCAGCATTTT; cdr3_aa: CASSPHRVGSNQPQHF
d_call: TRBD1; j_call: TRBJ2-2; clone_size: .; v_call: TRBV7-8; cdr3_nt: TGTGCCACCAATCCGGAGCCCACAGGGGCCACCGGGGAGCTGTTTTTT; cdr3_aa: CATNPEPTGATGELFF
d_call: TRBD1; j_call: TRBJ2-3; clone_size: .; v_call: TRBV5-6; cdr3_nt: TGTGCCAGCAGCGATCTATCGTGGGACAGGGACTCAGATACGCAGTATTTT; cdr3_aa: CASSDLSWDRDSDTQYF
d_call: .; j_call: TRBJ2-3; clone_size: .; v_call: TRBV28; cdr3_nt: TGTGCCAGCAGGCATAGCGGTCGCACAGATACGCAGTATTTT; cdr3_aa: CASRHSGRTDTQYF
d_call: TRBD1; j_call: TRBJ1-5; clone_size: .; v_call: TRBV20-1; cdr3_nt: TGCAGTGCTAGTGACAGGGATCCACAGCCCCAGCATTTT; cdr3_aa: CSASDRDPQPQHF
d_call: .; j_call: TRBJ1-5; clone_size: once; v_call: TRBV28; cdr3_nt: TGTGCCAGCAGCCCTGGCGGAAATCAGCCCCAGCATTTT; cdr3_aa: CASSPGGNQPQHF
d_call: TRBD1; j_call: TRBJ2-3; clone_size: .; v_call: TRBV6-1; cdr3_nt: TGTGCCAGCAGTGAACAGGGACAGGGGCGGGTGGATACGCAGTATTTT; cdr3_aa: CASSEQGQGRVDTQYF
d_call: TRBD1; j_call: TRBJ2-7; clone_size: .; v_call: TRBV6-7; cdr3_nt: TGTGCCAGCACCCCCAGCCAACAGGGGGCGAGGTCCTACGAGCAGTACTTC; cdr3_aa: CASTPSQQGARSYEQYF
d_call: .; j_call: TRBJ2-4; clone_size: .; v_call: TRBV4-3; cdr3_nt: TGCGCCAGCAGCCAAGTGGCGGGGGCCAAAAACATTCAGTACTTC; cdr3_aa: CASSQVAGAKNIQYF
d_call: .; j_call: TRBJ1-1; clone_size: .; v_call: TRBV30; cdr3_nt: TGTGCCTGGACCCCAAACGGGGGGGGCAGGCAAGCTTTCTTT; cdr3_aa: CAWTPNGGGRQAFF
d_call: .; j_call: TRBJ1-2; clone_size: .; v_call: TRBV28; cdr3_nt: TGTGCCAGCAACCATTGGGGGGGGAACTATGGCTACACCTTC; cdr3_aa: CASNHWGGNYGYTF
d_call: .; j_call: TRBJ1-1; clone_size: .; v_call: TRBV27; cdr3_nt: TGTGCCAGCAGTTTATTTGCAGGGTCAGGGATTTCCTCTGAAGCTTTCTTT; cdr3_aa: CASSLFAGSGISSEAFF
d_call: TRBD1; j_call: TRBJ2-1; clone_size: .; v_call: TRBV28; cdr3_nt: TGTGCCAGCAGGAAAGACAGGGGGTGGAATGAGCAGTTCTTC; cdr3_aa: CASRKDRGWNEQFF
d_call: .; j_call: TRBJ2-2; clone_size: .; v_call: TRBV18; cdr3_nt: TGTGCCAGCTCACCGAGAAAGGGGACCGGGGAGCTGTTTTTT; cdr3_aa: CASSPRKGTGELFF
d_call: .; j_call: TRBJ1-1; clone_size: .; v_call: TRBV27; cdr3_nt: TGTGCCGTCCGAGGGGGGGGGCGCATAAAGAACACTGAAGCTTTCTTT; cdr3_aa: CAVRGGGRIKNTEAFF